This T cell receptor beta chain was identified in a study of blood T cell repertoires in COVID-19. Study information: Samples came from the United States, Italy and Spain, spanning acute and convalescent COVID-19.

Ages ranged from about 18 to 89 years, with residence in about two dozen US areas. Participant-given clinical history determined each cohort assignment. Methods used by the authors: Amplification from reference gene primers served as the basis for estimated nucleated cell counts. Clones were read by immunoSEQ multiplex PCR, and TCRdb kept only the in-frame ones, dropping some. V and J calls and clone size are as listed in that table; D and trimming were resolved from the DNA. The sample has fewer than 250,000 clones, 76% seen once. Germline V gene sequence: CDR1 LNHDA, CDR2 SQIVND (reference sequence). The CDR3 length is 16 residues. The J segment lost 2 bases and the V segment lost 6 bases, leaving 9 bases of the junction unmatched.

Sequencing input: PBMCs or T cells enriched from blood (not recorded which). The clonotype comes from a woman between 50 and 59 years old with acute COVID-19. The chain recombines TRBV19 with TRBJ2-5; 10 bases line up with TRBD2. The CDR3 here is CASRERGGRSQETQYF. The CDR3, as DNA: TGTGCCAGTAGGGAGCGGGGGGGCCGGAGTCAAGAGACCCAGTACTTC.